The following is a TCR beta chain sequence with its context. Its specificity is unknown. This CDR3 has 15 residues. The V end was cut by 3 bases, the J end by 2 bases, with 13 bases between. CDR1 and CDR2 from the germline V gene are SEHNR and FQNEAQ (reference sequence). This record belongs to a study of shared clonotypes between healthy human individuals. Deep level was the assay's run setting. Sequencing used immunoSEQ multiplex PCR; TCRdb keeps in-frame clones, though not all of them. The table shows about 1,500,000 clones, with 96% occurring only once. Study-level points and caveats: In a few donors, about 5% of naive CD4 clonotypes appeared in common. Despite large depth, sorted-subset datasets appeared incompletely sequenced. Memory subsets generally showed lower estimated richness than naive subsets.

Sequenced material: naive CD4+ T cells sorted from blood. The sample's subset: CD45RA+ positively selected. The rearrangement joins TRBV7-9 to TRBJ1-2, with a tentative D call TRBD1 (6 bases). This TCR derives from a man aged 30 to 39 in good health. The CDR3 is CASSFVGGANYGYTF. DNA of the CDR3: TGTGCCAGCAGCTTTGTCGGGGGGGCCAACTATGGCTACACCTTC.